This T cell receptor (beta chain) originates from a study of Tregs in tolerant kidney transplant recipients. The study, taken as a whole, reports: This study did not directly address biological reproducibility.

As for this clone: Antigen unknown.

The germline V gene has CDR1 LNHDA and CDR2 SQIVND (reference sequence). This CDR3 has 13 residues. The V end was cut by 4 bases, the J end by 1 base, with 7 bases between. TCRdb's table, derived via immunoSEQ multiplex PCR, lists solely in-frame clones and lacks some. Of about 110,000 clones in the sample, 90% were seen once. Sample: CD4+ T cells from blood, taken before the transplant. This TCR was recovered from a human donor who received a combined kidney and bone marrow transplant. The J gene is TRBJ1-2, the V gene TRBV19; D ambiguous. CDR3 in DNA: TGTGCCAGTAGTAACCGGGTTAACTATGGCTACACCTTC. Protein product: CASSNRVNYGYTF.